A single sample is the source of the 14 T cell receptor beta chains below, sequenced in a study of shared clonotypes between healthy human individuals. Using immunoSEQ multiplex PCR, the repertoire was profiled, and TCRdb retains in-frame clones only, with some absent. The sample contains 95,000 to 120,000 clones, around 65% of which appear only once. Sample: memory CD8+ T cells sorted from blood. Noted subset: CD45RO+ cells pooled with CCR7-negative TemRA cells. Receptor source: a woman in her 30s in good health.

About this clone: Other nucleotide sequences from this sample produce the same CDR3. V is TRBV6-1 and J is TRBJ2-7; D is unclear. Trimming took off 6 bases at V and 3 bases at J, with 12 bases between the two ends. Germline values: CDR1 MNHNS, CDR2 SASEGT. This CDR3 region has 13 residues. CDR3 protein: CASSLTSRYEQYF. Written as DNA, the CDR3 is TGTGCCAGCAGCCTAACGTCCCGCTACGAGCAGTACTTC.

CDR3 coding DNA: TGTGCCAGCACCGTTCGTGGGCGGGAGCGGGAATCGGTTAGGGCCAAAAACATTCAGTACTTC. Translating gives CASTVRGRERESVRAKNIQYF. This sequence joins TRBV28 and TRBJ2-4, with 7 positions matching TRBD2. The V and J ends lost 7 bases and 1 base, in that order; junction bases with no gene match: 25. This CDR3 region has 21 residues. The germline CDR1 and CDR2 sequences are MDHEN and SYDVKM.

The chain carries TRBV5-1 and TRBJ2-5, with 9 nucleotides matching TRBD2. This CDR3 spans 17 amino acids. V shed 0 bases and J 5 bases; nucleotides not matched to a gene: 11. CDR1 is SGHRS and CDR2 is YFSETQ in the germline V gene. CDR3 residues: CASSLEGVSGRYETQYF. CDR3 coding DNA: TGCGCCAGCAGCTTGGAAGGGGTGAGCGGGAGGTACGAGACCCAGTACTTC.

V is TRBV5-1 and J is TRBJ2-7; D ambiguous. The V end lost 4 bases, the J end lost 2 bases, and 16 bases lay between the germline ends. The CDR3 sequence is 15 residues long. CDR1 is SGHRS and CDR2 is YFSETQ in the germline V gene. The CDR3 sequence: CASSHQRAFPYEQYF. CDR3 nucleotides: TGCGCCAGCAGCCATCAACGCGCGTTCCCCTACGAGCAGTACTTC.

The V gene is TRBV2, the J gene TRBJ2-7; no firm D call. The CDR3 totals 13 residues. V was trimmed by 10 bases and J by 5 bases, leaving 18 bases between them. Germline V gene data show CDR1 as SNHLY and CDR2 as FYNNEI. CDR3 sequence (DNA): TGTGCCACCGAGGTATTTGTTGGCGACGAGCAGTACTTC. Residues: CATEVFVGDEQYF.

The CDR3 bases are TGTGCCAGCAGTTCTCCAGGGACCTTTGCCGAGCAGTACTTC. Translation: CASSSPGTFAEQYF. J is TRBJ2-7 and V is TRBV28, with D perhaps given as TRBD1 or TRBD2 (5 bases each). Germline CDR1 reads MDHEN; CDR2 reads SYDVKM. The CDR3 covers 14 residues. The V gene lost 4 bases and the J gene lost 6 bases, with 16 bases spanning the gap.

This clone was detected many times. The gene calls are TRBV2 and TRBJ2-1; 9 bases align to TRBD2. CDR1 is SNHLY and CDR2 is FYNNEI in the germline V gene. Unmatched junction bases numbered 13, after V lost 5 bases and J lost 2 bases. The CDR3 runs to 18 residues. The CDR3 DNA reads TGTGCCAGCAGTAGTGGGGCTAGCGGGAAAACGACCTACAATGAGCAGTTCTTC. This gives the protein CASSSGASGKTTYNEQFF.

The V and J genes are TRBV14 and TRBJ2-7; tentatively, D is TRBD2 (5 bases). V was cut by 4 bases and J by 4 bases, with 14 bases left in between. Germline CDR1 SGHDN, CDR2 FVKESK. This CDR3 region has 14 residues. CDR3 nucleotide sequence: TGTGCCAGCAGCCGTAGCGACGGGTCTTACGAGCAGTACTTC. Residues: CASSRSDGSYEQYF.

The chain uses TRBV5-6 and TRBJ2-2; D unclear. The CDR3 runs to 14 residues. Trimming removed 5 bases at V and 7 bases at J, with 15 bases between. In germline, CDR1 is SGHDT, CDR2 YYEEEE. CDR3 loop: CASRDRASHGELFF. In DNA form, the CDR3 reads TGTGCCAGCAGGGATCGGGCCTCGCACGGGGAGCTGTTTTTT. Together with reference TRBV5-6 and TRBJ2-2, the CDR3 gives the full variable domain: DAGVTQSPTHLIKTRGQQVTLRCSPKSGHDTVSWYQQALGQGPQFIFQYYEEEERQRGNFPDRFSGHQFPNYSSELNVNALLLGDSALYLCASRDRASHGELFFGEGSRLTVL.

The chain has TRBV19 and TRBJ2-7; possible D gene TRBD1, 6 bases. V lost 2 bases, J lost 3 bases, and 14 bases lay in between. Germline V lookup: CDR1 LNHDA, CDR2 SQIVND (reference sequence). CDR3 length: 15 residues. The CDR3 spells CASSIISQGHYEQYF. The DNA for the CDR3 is TGTGCCAGTAGTATAATAAGCCAGGGACACTACGAGCAGTACTTC.

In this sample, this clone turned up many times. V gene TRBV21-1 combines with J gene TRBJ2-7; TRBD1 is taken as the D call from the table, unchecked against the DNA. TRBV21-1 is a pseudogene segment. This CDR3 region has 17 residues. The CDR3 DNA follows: TGTGCCAGCAGCAAAGCAGGAAACAGGGGGCACGTCTACGAGCAGTACTTC. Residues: CASSKAGNRGHVYEQYF.

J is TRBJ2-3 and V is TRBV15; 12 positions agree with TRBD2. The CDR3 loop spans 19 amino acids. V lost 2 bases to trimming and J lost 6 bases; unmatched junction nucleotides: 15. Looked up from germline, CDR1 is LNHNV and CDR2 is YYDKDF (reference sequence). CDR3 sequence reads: CATSRPGLAGPWGSDTQYF. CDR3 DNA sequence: TGTGCCACCAGCAGACCGGGACTAGCGGGCCCGTGGGGTTCGGATACGCAGTATTTT.

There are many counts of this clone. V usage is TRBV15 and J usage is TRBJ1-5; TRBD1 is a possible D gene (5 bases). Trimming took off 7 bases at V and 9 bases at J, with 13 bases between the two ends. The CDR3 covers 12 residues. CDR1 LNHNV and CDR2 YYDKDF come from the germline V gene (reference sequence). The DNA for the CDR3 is TGTGCCACCAACCAGGGTTACGGGCCCCAGCATTTT. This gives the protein CATNQGYGPQHF. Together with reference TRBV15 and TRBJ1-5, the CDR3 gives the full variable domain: DAMVIQNPRYQVTQFGKPVTLSCSQTLNHNVMYWYQQKSSQAPKLLFHYYDKDFNNEADTPDNFQSRRPNTSFCFLDIRSPGLGDTAMYLCATNQGYGPQHFGDGTRLSIL.

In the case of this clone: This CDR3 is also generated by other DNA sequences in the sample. The CDR3 region is CASSSGQGDGNTIYF. The CDR3 DNA is TGTGCCAGCAGTTCGGGACAGGGGGATGGAAACACCATATATTTT. The V and J genes are TRBV28 and TRBJ1-3; 11 bases are shared with TRBD1. This CDR3 is 15 amino acids long. V lost 4 bases, J lost 3 bases, and 2 bases stayed unmatched. Germline V gene sequence: CDR1 MDHEN, CDR2 SYDVKM. Filled out from reference TRBV28 and TRBJ1-3, the complete variable domain reads DVKVTQSSRYLVKRTGEKVFLECVQDMDHENMFWYRQDPGLGLRLIYFSYDVKMKEKGDIPEGYSVSREKKERFSLILESASTNQTSMYLCASSSGQGDGNTIYFGEGSWLTVV.